These 18 T cell receptor beta chains originate from one sample sequenced in a study of persistence of HIV-infected CD4 T cells (dated by TCRdb to 2020 to 2021). TCRbeta repertoires were sequenced from genomic DNA with the immunoSEQ hsTCRB assay version 4 in survey mode. This is the immuneACCESS table as TCRdb keeps it, with only in-frame sequences that have V and J called. A part of the clones is gone; compared with another copy, unresolved V genes explain less than half, and the rest is unexplained. Within this sample are just over 35,000 clones, with approximately 81% of them counted one time only. Clones ranked in the top ten supply around 5.4% of the sample. Their specific antigens are unknown. The label giving this sample's treatment or condition can be read as: suppressive antiretroviral therapy. A pool of overlapping 15-mer peptides from HIV-1 Gag, at around 1.1 ug per peptide per mL, was used to stimulate the cells. Memory populations depleted of antigen-responding cells were obtained by sorting nonresponding CD40L-negative CD69-negative CD45RO-high memory CD4+ T cells.

Source: cultured CD4+ T cells from PBMCs, taken from a patient who received antiretroviral therapy. The cell subset or site label on this specimen signifies: CD40L-CD69- CD45RO-high memory CD4 T cells not responding to Gag peptides. The receptors stem from an adult with HIV. The donor label of this sample is uncertain.

The chain couples TRBV15 to TRBJ2-3; 14 nucleotides agree with TRBD2. The V gene's germline CDR1 is LNHNV and CDR2 YYDKDF (reference sequence). The CDR3 is 20 amino acids. V was pared by 1 base and J by 3 bases, with 12 bases of the junction left unmatched. CDR3 DNA: TGTGCCACCAGCAGAGGGCTTGGGACTAGCGGGGGAGGAAGAACAGATACGCAGTATTTT. It is translated as CATSRGLGTSGGGRTDTQYF. The full variable domain, rest sourced from reference TRBV15 and TRBJ2-3, is DAMVIQNPRYQVTQFGKPVTLSCSQTLNHNVMYWYQQKSSQAPKLLFHYYDKDFNNEADTPDNFQSRRPNTSFCFLDIRSPGLGDTAMYLCATSRGLGTSGGGRTDTQYFGPGTRLTVL.

This clone was detected only a few times. The chain carries TRBV9 and TRBJ1-6; D uncertain. Between the trimmed V and J ends, which lost 0 bases and 5 bases, there was a span of 9 bases. CDR3 size: 15 residues. Germline loops: CDR1 SGDLS, CDR2 YYNGEE. The chain's CDR3 is CASSVGERDNSPLHF. The CDR3 DNA follows: TGTGCCAGCAGCGTAGGCGAGAGGGATAATTCACCCCTCCACTTT.

The chain employs TRBV19 and TRBJ2-1; a possible D gene is TRBD2 (6 bases). The V end was cut by 7 bases, the J end by 9 bases, with 19 bases between. Germline CDR1 and CDR2: LNHDA and SQIVND (reference sequence). The CDR3 length is 14 residues. Written as DNA, the CDR3 is TGTGCCAGTACACCGCTAGCGCTCTTGGGTGAGCAGTTCTTC. Protein sequence: CASTPLALLGEQFF. The complete variable domain, with remaining parts taken from reference TRBV19 and TRBJ2-1, reads DGGITQSPKYLFRKEGQNVTLSCEQNLNHDAMYWYRQDPGQGLRLIYYSQIVNDFQKGDIAEGYSVSREKKESFPLTVTSAQKNPTAFYLCASTPLALLGEQFFGPGTRLTVL.

This rearrangement joins TRBV7-9 to TRBJ2-7; a possible D gene is TRBD2 (5 bases). Germline CDR1 SEHNR, CDR2 FQNEAQ (reference sequence). The length of the CDR3 is 13 residues. The V and J ends lost 3 bases and 2 bases respectively, with 8 bases between them. The CDR3 DNA reads as TGTGCCAGCAGCTTTGAGCGGACCTACGAGCAGTACTTC. It codes for CASSFERTYEQYF.

The gene calls are TRBV6-5 and TRBJ1-2; D not certain. V was trimmed by 4 bases and J by 4 bases, leaving 16 bases between them. The germline CDR1 and CDR2 sequences are MNHEY and SVGAGI. The CDR3 is 15 residues long. CDR3 region: CASSSVSSLLYGYTF. CDR3 DNA: TGTGCCAGCAGTTCCGTCTCGAGCCTACTCTATGGCTACACCTTC.

The rearrangement links TRBV4-2 to TRBJ2-2; D is ambiguous. The CDR3 contains 11 residues. CDR1 and CDR2 (germline): LGHNA, YNFKEQ. V shed 7 bases and J shed 3 bases, with 3 bases lying between them. The CDR3 region is CASKDTGELFF. The CDR3 nucleotides read TGTGCCAGCAAGGACACCGGGGAGCTGTTTTTT.

The chain has TRBV5-4 and TRBJ2-1; no firm D call. Trimming removed 1 base from V and 0 bases from J, with 5 bases in between. Per germline, CDR1 SGHNT and CDR2 YYREEE (reference sequence). CDR3 length: 14 residues. Written as DNA, the CDR3 is TGTGCCAGCAGCTTGAGGAGCTCCTACAATGAGCAGTTCTTC. Its translation: CASSLRSSYNEQFF.

The CDR3 region has the DNA TGTGCCAGCAGGACCTCTCAGGGACTAGCGGGGGGATACAATGAGCAGTTCTTC. The encoded protein is CASRTSQGLAGGYNEQFF. The chain couples TRBV2 to TRBJ2-1, with 15 bases fitting TRBD2. J lost 4 bases, V lost 6 bases, and 10 bases had no gene match. The CDR3 contains 18 residues. CDR1 is SNHLY and CDR2 is FYNNEI in the germline V gene.

The chain combines TRBV3-1 (or the pseudogene TRBV3-2) with TRBJ2-6, with 7 bases aligning to TRBD1. Germline V gene lookup returns CDR1 LGHDT and CDR2 YNNKEL (reference sequence). The CDR3 extends over 18 amino acids. The junction had 7 bases not matched to a gene; V was cut back by 1 base and J by 1 base. The CDR3 loop is CASSQGQGEYSGANVLTF. The CDR3 nucleotides read TGTGCCAGCAGCCAAGGACAGGGCGAATATTCTGGGGCCAACGTCCTGACTTTC.

The CDR3: CAISQRGTGGPANTGELFF. The DNA for the CDR3 is TGTGCCATCAGTCAAAGGGGGACAGGGGGTCCCGCGAACACCGGGGAGCTGTTTTTT. The genes are TRBV10-3 and TRBJ2-2; 11 bases line up with TRBD1. V gave up 5 bases and J gave up 0 bases; unmatched junction bases: 11. Germline CDR1 ENHRY, CDR2 SYGVKD. There are 19 residues in the CDR3.

V usage is TRBV23-1 and J usage is TRBJ2-7; 7 nucleotides line up with TRBD1. TRBV23-1 is an open reading frame, and its role is uncertain. The CDR3 has 18 amino acids. The ends lost 0 bases at V and 0 bases at J; junction bases unmatched: 11. CDR3 protein: CASSQSVTGASPSYEQYF. CDR3 nucleotide sequence: TGCGCCAGCAGTCAATCGGTCACAGGGGCCTCCCCCTCCTACGAGCAGTACTTC.

The chain joins TRBV3-1 (or the pseudogene TRBV3-2) to TRBJ1-2; weak D call: TRBD1 (5 bases). Trimming removed 4 bases from V and 5 bases from J, with 11 bases in between. From germline, CDR1 is LGHDT and CDR2 YNNKEL (reference sequence). The CDR3 covers 13 residues. The CDR3 region has the DNA TGTGCCAGCAGCCCCCGACAGTTTTATGGCTACACCTTC. Translation gives CASSPRQFYGYTF.

The CDR3: CASSSPGWDSPLHF. CDR3 DNA: TGTGCCAGCAGTTCCCCCGGGTGGGATTCACCCCTCCACTTT. The chain couples TRBV6-5 to TRBJ1-6; no clear D gene. Germline CDR1 is MNHEY and CDR2 is SVGAGI. The V end was cut by 4 bases, the J end by 8 bases, with 12 bases between. CDR3 length: 14 amino acids.

This chain uses TRBV3-1 (or the pseudogene TRBV3-2) with TRBJ1-3; a possible D gene is TRBD1 (6 bases). The CDR3 spans 19 residues. The V gene lost 2 bases and the J gene lost 3 bases, with 23 bases spanning the gap. Looked up from germline, CDR1 is LGHDT and CDR2 is YNNKEL (reference sequence). Here the CDR3 DNA reads TGTGCCAGCAGCCAAAGATGGGGTAGTGCCAGGGGAATTGGAAACACCATATATTTT. Protein sequence: CASSQRWGSARGIGNTIYF.

The rearrangement links TRBV5-4 to TRBJ2-3, with TRBD1 identical over 8 bases. The CDR3 has 14 amino acids. J gave up 4 bases and V 7 bases, and 8 bases lay outside the gene matches. Germline loops: CDR1 SGHNT, CDR2 YYREEE (reference sequence). The CDR3 loop is CASREDRVSDTQYF. The CDR3 DNA reads as TGTGCCAGCCGCGAGGACAGGGTTTCAGATACGCAGTATTTT.

This chain links TRBV5-8 with TRBJ1-1; D not resolved. CDR3 length: 13 residues. Germline CDR1 and CDR2: SGHTS and YDEGEE. With 5 bases removed from V and 1 base from J, the gap between germline ends came to 9 bases. The CDR3, as DNA: TGTGCCAGCAGTGGGGTCCCGAACACTGAAGCTTTCTTT. This encodes CASSGVPNTEAFF.

This chain connects TRBV5-1 to TRBJ1-1; 9 bases align to TRBD1. This CDR3 has 15 residues. J lost 3 bases, V lost 4 bases, and 7 bases had no gene match. Germline V gene data show CDR1 as SGHRS and CDR2 as YFSETQ. The CDR3 loop is CASSMDRGGYTEAFF. CDR3 DNA sequence: TGCGCCAGCAGCATGGACAGGGGCGGGTACACTGAAGCTTTCTTT.

The rearrangement links TRBV18 to TRBJ2-4; no definite D call. This CDR3 spans 15 amino acids. The germline V gene encodes CDR1 KGHSH and CDR2 LQKENI. V lost 3 bases, J lost 0 bases, and 9 bases lay in between. The CDR3 bases are TGTGCCAGCTCACCTCCAGAACTAGCCAAAAACATTCAGTACTTC. Protein sequence: CASSPPELAKNIQYF. The variable domain in full, with the rest retrieved from reference TRBV18 and TRBJ2-4, is NAGVMQNPRHLVRRRGQEARLRCSPMKGHSHVYWYRQLPEEGLKFMVYLQKENIIDESGMPKERFSAEFPKEGPSILRIQQVVRGDSAAYFCASSPPELAKNIQYFGAGTRLSVL.